These 10 T cell receptor beta chains share one sample of origin, sequenced in a study of cytomegalovirus exposure and HLA in healthy donors. The PCR made use of 60 Vbeta and 13 Jbeta primers. Clones were sequenced by immunoSEQ multiplex PCR, and TCRdb holds only the in-frame ones, with some missing. The sample consists of approximately 150,000 clones, roughly 87% of them appearing once. Specimen: PBMCs. The receptors stem from a man aged 50 to 59 in good health and CMV-seropositive.

The chain has TRBV25-1 and TRBJ2-5, with 10 bases matching TRBD2. V lost 2 bases and J lost 2; bases outside the gene matches: 5. The V gene's germline CDR1 is MGHDK and CDR2 SYGVNS. The CDR3 is 16 residues long. The CDR3 sequence: CASSERTSGPQETQYF. CDR3 DNA sequence: TGTGCCAGCAGTGAACGGACTAGCGGACCGCAAGAGACCCAGTACTTC.

The chain has TRBV5-6 and TRBJ2-7, with 7 bases that match TRBD1. The J segment lost 6 bases and the V segment lost 3 bases, leaving 15 bases of the junction unmatched. The CDR3 is 16 amino acids. Germline V gives CDR1 SGHDT, CDR2 YYEEEE. The CDR3 sequence: CASSYRNQGVLAEQYF. The CDR3 DNA sequence: TGTGCCAGCAGCTACCGTAATCAGGGGGTTTTGGCCGAGCAGTACTTC.

This chain connects TRBV2 to TRBJ1-2; D may be TRBD1 (6 bases). The CDR3 has 13 amino acids. V was cut by 3 bases and J by 4 bases, with 9 bases left in between. Germline-derived CDR1 and CDR2 are SNHLY and FYNNEI. The CDR3 nucleotides read TGTGCCAGCAGTGATGGGGGGGCCTATGGCTACACCTTC. Amino acids: CASSDGGAYGYTF.

This clone was seen only a few times. The J gene is TRBJ1-4, the V gene TRBV7-2, with TRBD1 as a possible D gene (6 bases). V was clipped by 5 bases and J by 3 bases, with 13 bases between them. In germline, CDR1 is SGHTA, CDR2 FQGNSA. This CDR3 has 15 residues. CDR3: CASSPRWGPNEKLFF. CDR3 bases: TGTGCCAGCAGCCCAAGATGGGGGCCTAATGAAAAACTGTTTTTT.

As for this clone: Other nucleotide sequences in the sample specify the same CDR3. This rearrangement joins TRBV5-1 to TRBJ2-2, with TRBD1 identical over 7 bases. This CDR3 is built from 15 residues. CDR1 is SGHRS and CDR2 is YFSETQ in the germline V gene. After removal of 4 bases from V and 1 base from J, the junction contained 4 bases not matched to a gene. The CDR3, as DNA: TGCGCCAGCAGCCCAGACAGGGTGAACACCGGGGAGCTGTTTTTT. Protein product: CASSPDRVNTGELFF.

The chain has TRBV6-6 and TRBJ1-1; D gene ambiguous. The CDR3 runs to 13 residues. Germline assignment: CDR1 MNHNY and CDR2 SVGAGI (reference sequence). Trimming took 7 bases from V and 1 from J, leaving 10 bases between them. The CDR3 region is CASTRSRNTEAFF. The CDR3 DNA reads TGTGCCAGCACGAGAAGTAGGAACACTGAAGCTTTCTTT.

This chain links TRBV25-1 with TRBJ1-1; D is unclear. Germline loops: CDR1 MGHDK, CDR2 SYGVNS. Deletions cut 0 bases from V and 1 base from J, with 9 bases between. The CDR3 is made up of 15 amino acids. CDR3 protein: CASSEYSVQNTEAFF. The CDR3 DNA is TGTGCCAGCAGTGAATATTCGGTGCAGAACACTGAAGCTTTCTTT.

This sequence joins TRBV11-2 and TRBJ1-3, with a possible D match to TRBD1 (5 bases). The V and J ends lost 1 base and 0 bases respectively, with 10 bases between them. This CDR3 has 16 residues. CDR1 and CDR2 (germline): SGHAT, FQNNGV. CDR3 coding DNA: TGTGCCAGCAGCTTAGGAGGACACGTCTCTGGAAACACCATATATTTT. Translation: CASSLGGHVSGNTIYF.

This chain uses TRBV30 with TRBJ1-3, with 8 positions matching TRBD1. CDR1 and CDR2 (germline): GTSNPN, SVGIG (reference sequence). The J segment lost 2 bases and the V segment lost 4 bases, leaving 4 bases of the junction unmatched. This CDR3 spans 14 amino acids. The CDR3 protein is CAWILQGAGNTIYF. In nucleotides, the CDR3 is TGTGCCTGGATTTTACAGGGGGCTGGAAACACCATATATTTT.

The rearrangement links TRBV29-1 to TRBJ1-1; D might be TRBD1 (6 bases). V was shortened by 8 bases and J by 2 bases, with 12 bases between the two germline ends. Per germline, CDR1 SQVTM and CDR2 ANQGSEA. The CDR3 extends over 12 amino acids. CDR3 in DNA: TGCAGCCATCGGGACACTAACACTGAAGCTTTCTTT. Protein: CSHRDTNTEAFF.